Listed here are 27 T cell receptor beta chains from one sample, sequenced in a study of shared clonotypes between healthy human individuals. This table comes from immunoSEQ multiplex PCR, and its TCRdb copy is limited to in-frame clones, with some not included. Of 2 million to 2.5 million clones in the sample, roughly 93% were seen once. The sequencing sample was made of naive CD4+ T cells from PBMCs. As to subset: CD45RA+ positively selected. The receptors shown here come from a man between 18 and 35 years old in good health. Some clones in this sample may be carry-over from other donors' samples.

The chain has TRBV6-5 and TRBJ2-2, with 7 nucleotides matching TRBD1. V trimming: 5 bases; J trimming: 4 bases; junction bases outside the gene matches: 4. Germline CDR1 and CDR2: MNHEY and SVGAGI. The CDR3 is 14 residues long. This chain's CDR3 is CASSRTGATGELFF. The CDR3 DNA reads TGTGCCAGCAGTCGTACAGGGGCCACCGGGGAGCTGTTTTTT.

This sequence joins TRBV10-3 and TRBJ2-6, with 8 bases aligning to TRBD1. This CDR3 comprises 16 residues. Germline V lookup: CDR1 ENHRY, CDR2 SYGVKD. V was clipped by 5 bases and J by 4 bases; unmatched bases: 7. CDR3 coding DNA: TGTGCCATCAGTCCCGACAGGGGCCGGGGGGCCAACGTCCTGACTTTC. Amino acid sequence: CAISPDRGRGANVLTF.

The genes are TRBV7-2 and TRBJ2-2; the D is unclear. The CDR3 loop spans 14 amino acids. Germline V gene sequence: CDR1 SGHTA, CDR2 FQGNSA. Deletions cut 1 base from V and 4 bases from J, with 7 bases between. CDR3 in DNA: TGTGCCAGCAGCTTAGGAACTACCACCGGGGAGCTGTTTTTT. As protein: CASSLGTTTGELFF.

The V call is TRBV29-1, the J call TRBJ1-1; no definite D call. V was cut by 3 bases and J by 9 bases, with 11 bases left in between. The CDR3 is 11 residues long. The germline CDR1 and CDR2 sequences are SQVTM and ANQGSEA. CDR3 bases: TGCAGCGTTGATAGCCGGAGGAAAGCTTTCTTT. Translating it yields CSVDSRRKAFF.

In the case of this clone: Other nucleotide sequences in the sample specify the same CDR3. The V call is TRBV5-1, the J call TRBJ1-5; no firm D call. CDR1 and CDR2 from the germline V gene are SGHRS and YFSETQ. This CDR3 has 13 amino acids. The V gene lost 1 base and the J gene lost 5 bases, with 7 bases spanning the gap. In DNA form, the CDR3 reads TGCGCCAGCAGCTTGACAGCAGATCAGCCCCAGCATTTT. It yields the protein CASSLTADQPQHF. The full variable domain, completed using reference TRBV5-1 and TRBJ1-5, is KAGVTQTPRYLIKTRGQQVTLSCSPISGHRSVSWYQQTPGQGLQFLFEYFSETQRNKGNFPGRFSGRQFSNSRSEMNVSTLELGDSALYLCASSLTADQPQHFGDGTRLSIL.

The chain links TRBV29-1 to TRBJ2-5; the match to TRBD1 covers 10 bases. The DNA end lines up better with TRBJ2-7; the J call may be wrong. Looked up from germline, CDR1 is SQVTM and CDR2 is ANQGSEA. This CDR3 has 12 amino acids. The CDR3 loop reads CSVRDRGTEQYF. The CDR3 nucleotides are TGCAGCGTCCGGGACAGGGGAACCGAGCAGTACTTC.

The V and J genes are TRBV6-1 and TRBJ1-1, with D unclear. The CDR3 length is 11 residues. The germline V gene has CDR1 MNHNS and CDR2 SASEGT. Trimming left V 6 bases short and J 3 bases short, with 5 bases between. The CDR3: CASRYHTEAFF. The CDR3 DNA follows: TGTGCCAGCAGATACCACACTGAAGCTTTCTTT.

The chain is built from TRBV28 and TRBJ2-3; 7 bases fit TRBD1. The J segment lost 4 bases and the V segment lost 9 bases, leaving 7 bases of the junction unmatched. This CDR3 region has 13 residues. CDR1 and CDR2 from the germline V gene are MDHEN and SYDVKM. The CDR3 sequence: CASRQGGSDTQYF. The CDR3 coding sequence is TGTGCCAGTAGACAGGGTGGGTCAGATACGCAGTATTTT.

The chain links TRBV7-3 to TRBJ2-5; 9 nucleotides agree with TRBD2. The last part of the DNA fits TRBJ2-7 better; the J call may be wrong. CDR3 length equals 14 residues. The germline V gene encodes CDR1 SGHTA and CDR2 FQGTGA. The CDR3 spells CASSSSGSSYEQYF. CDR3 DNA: TGTGCCAGCAGCAGTAGCGGGAGCTCCTACGAGCAGTACTTC.

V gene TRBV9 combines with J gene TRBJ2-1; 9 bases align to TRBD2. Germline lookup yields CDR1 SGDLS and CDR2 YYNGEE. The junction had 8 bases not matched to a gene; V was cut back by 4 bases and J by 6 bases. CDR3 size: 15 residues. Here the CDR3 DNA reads TGTGCCAGCAGCTTGATAGCGGGAGAAGGCAATGAGCAGTTCTTC. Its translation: CASSLIAGEGNEQFF.

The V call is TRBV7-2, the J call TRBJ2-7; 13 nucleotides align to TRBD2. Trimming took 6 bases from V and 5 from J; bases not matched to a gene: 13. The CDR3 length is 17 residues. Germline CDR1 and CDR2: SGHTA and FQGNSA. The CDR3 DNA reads TGTGCCAGCAGTTTGGGGGCCACTAGCGGGAGGGGGCACGAGCAGTACTTC. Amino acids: CASSLGATSGRGHEQYF.

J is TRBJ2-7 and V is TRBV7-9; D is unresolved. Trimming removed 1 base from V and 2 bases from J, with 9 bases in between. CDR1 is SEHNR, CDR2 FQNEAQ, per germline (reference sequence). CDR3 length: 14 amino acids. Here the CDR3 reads CASSLETVPYEQYF. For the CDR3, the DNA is TGTGCCAGCAGCTTAGAAACAGTACCCTACGAGCAGTACTTC. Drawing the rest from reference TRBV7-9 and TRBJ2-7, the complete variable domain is DTGVSQNPRHKITKRGQNVTFRCDPISEHNRLYWYRQTLGQGPEFLTYFQNEAQLEKSRLLSDRFSAERPKGSFSTLEIQRTEQGDSAMYLCASSLETVPYEQYFGPGTRLTVT.

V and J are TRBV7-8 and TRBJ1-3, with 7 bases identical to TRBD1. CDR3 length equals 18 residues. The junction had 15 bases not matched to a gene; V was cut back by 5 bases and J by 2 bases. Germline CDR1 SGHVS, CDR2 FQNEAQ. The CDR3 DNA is TGTGCCAGCAGCCCCCGACCAGTGACAGGGATCGCTGGAAACACCATATATTTT. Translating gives CASSPRPVTGIAGNTIYF.

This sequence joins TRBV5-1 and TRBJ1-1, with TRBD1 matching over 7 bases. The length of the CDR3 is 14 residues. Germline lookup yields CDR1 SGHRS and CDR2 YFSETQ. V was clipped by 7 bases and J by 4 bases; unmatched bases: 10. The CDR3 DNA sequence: TGCGCCAGCGCCCGGGAGGGGGCATTCACTGAAGCTTTCTTT. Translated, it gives CASAREGAFTEAFF.

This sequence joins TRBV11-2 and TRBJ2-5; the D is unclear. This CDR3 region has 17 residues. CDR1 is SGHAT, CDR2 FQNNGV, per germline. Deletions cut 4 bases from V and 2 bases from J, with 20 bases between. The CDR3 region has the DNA TGTGCCAGCAGCTACCTCCCCCTTAGGGCAGAGCAAGAGACCCAGTACTTC. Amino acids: CASSYLPLRAEQETQYF. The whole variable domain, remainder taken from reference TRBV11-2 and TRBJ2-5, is EAGVAQSPRYKIIEKRQSVAFWCNPISGHATLYWYQQILGQGPKLLIQFQNNGVVDDSQLPKDRFSAERLKGVDSTLKIQPAKLEDSAVYLCASSYLPLRAEQETQYFGPGTRLLVL.

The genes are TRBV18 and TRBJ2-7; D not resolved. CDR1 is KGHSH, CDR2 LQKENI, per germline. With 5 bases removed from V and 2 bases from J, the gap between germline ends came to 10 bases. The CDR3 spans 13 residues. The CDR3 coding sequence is TGTGCCAGCTCAATCCAAGGGACCTACGAGCAGTACTTC. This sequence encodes CASSIQGTYEQYF. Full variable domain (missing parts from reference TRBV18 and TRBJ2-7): NAGVMQNPRHLVRRRGQEARLRCSPMKGHSHVYWYRQLPEEGLKFMVYLQKENIIDESGMPKERFSAEFPKEGPSILRIQQVVRGDSAAYFCASSIQGTYEQYFGPGTRLTVT.

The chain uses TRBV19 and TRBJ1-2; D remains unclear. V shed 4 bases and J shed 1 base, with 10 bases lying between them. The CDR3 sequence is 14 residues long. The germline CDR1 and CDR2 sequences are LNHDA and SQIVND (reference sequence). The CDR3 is CASSNSPINYGYTF. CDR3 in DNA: TGTGCCAGTAGTAATAGTCCTATTAACTATGGCTACACCTTC.

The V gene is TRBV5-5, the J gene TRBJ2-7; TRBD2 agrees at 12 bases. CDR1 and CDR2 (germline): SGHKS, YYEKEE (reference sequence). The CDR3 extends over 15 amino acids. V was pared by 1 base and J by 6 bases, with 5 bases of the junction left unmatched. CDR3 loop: CASSLLPSGRGEQYF. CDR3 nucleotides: TGTGCCAGCAGCTTGCTACCTAGCGGGAGGGGCGAGCAGTACTTC.

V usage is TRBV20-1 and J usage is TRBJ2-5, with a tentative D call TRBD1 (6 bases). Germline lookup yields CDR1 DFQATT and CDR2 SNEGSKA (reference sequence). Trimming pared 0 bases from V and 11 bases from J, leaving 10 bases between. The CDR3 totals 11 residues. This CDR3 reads CSAREGTLQYF. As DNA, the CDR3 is TGCAGTGCTAGAGAGGGGACACTGCAGTACTTC.

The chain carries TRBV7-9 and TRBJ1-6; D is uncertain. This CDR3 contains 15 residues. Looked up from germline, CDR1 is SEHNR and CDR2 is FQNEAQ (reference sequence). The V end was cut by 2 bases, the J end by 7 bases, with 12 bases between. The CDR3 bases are TGTGCCAGCAGCTTAAACTCTGTAGTGAATTCACCCCTCCACTTT. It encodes CASSLNSVVNSPLHF.

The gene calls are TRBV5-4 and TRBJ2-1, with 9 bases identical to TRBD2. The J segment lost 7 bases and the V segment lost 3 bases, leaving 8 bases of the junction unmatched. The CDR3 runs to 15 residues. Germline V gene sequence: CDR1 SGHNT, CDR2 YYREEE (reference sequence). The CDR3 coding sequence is TGTGCCAGCAGCTGGGTAGCGGGAGCGACAAATGAGCAGTTCTTC. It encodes CASSWVAGATNEQFF.

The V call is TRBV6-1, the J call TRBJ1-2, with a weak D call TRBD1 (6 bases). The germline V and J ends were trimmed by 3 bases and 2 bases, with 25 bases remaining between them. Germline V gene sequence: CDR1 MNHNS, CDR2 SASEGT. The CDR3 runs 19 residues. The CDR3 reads CASSEGKRASFGGNYGYTF. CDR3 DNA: TGTGCCAGCAGTGAGGGAAAGCGAGCGTCTTTTGGGGGCAACTATGGCTACACCTTC.

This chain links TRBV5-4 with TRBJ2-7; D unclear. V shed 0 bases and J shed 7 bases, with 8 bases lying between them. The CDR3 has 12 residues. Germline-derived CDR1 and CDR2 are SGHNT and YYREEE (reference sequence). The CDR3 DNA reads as TGTGCCAGCAGCTTGGTTGGCTTAGAGCAGTACTTC. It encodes CASSLVGLEQYF.

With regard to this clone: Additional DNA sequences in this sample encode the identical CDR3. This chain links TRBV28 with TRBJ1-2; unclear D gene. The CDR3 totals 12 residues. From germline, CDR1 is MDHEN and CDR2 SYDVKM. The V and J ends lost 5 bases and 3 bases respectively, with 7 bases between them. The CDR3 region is CASSPGDYGYTF. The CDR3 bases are TGTGCCAGCAGTCCCGGGGACTATGGCTACACCTTC.

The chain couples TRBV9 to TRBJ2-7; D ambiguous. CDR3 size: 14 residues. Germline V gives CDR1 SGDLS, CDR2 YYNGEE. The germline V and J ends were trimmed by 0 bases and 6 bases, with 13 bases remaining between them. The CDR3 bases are TGTGCCAGCAGCGTAGCGCCCCTGATAGGCGAGCAGTACTTC. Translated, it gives CASSVAPLIGEQYF. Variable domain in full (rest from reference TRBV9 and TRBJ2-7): DSGVTQTPKHLITATGQRVTLRCSPRSGDLSVYWYQQSLDQGLQFLIQYYNGEERAKGNILERFSAQQFPDLHSELNLSSLELGDSALYFCASSVAPLIGEQYFGPGTRLTVT.

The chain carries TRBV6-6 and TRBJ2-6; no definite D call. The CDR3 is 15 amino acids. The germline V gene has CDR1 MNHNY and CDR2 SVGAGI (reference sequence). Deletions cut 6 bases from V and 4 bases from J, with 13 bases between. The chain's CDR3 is CASSKAKAGANVLTF. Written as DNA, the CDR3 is TGTGCCAGCAGCAAAGCCAAGGCAGGGGCCAACGTCCTGACTTTC.

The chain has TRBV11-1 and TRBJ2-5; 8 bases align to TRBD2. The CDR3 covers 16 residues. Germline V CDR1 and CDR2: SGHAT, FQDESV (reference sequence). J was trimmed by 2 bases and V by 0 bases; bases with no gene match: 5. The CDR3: CASSLARGLVQETQYF. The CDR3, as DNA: TGTGCCAGCAGCTTAGCGAGGGGACTAGTACAAGAGACCCAGTACTTC. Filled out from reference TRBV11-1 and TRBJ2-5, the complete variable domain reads EAEVAQSPRYKITEKSQAVAFWCDPISGHATLYWYRQILGQGPELLVQFQDESVVDDSQLPKDRFSAERLKGVDSTLKIQPAELGDSAMYLCASSLARGLVQETQYFGPGTRLLVL.